The 15 T cell receptor beta chains below were found in one sample sequenced in a study of blood T cell repertoires in COVID-19. The method was immunoSEQ multiplex PCR; TCRdb's version includes in-frame clones alone and lacks a portion of them. The table includes 340,000 or so clones, around 80% detected once. Material: peripheral blood. The receptor set was obtained from a man aged 30-40 years with active or convalescent COVID-19.

The rearrangement uses TRBV6-2 or TRBV6-3 and TRBJ2-3; D uncertain. With 8 bases removed from V and 4 bases from J, the gap between germline ends came to 13 bases. This CDR3 comprises 13 residues. Germline CDR1 MNHEY, CDR2 SVGEGT. In DNA form, the CDR3 reads TGTGCCAGCGGCCTTCAGGATGCAGATACGCAGTATTTT. This translates into CASGLQDADTQYF.

The sample holds a few counts of this clone. The chain links TRBV19 to TRBJ1-2, with TRBD1 identical over 12 bases. Germline lookup yields CDR1 LNHDA and CDR2 SQIVND (reference sequence). The trim removed 2 bases at V and 8 bases at J, leaving 9 bases unmatched. The CDR3 runs 16 residues. CDR3 protein: CASSIPGQGASRGYTF. DNA for the CDR3: TGTGCCAGTAGTATACCGGGACAGGGGGCGTCCCGCGGCTACACCTTC.

The chain links TRBV19 to TRBJ2-6; possible D gene TRBD1, 5 bases. V lost 8 bases, J lost 4 bases, and 15 bases lay in between. Germline V lookup: CDR1 LNHDA, CDR2 SQIVND (reference sequence). CDR3 length: 15 amino acids. The DNA for the CDR3 is TGTGCCAGTGGCGTGGCTGGGGCCGGGGCCAACGTCCTGACTTTC. Amino acids: CASGVAGAGANVLTF. Variable domain in full (rest from reference TRBV19 and TRBJ2-6): DGGITQSPKYLFRKEGQNVTLSCEQNLNHDAMYWYRQDPGQGLRLIYYSQIVNDFQKGDIAEGYSVSREKKESFPLTVTSAQKNPTAFYLCASGVAGAGANVLTFGAGSRLTVL.

The rearrangement joins TRBV7-3 to TRBJ2-5; 7 bases are shared with TRBD2. J lost 5 bases, V lost 5 bases, and 11 bases had no gene match. CDR1 SGHTA and CDR2 FQGTGA come from the germline V gene. This CDR3 is built from 15 residues. The CDR3 protein is CASSTGVGRWETQYF. The CDR3 nucleotides are TGTGCCAGCAGCACCGGGGTCGGGAGGTGGGAGACCCAGTACTTC.

The chain employs TRBV7-9 and TRBJ2-7; TRBD2 matches at 10 bases. The junction had 4 bases not matched to a gene; V was cut back by 0 bases and J by 5 bases. The CDR3 contains 15 residues. Germline assignment: CDR1 SEHNR and CDR2 FQNEAQ (reference sequence). This CDR3 reads CASSLAAGGPHEQYF. DNA of the CDR3: TGTGCCAGCAGCTTAGCAGCGGGAGGGCCCCACGAGCAGTACTTC.

J is TRBJ1-1 and V is TRBV29-1, with 8 bases that match TRBD1. With V trimmed by 3 bases and J by 0 bases, 3 bases remained unmatched. The CDR3 covers 14 residues. The V gene's germline CDR1 is SQVTM and CDR2 ANQGSEA. The CDR3 sequence is CSVDRTGMNTEAFF. CDR3 coding DNA: TGCAGCGTTGATCGGACAGGGATGAACACTGAAGCTTTCTTT.

The genes are TRBV28 and TRBJ1-2, with D hard to call. Trimming took 4 bases from V and 1 from J, leaving 4 bases between them. The CDR3 is 12 amino acids. The germline V gene encodes CDR1 MDHEN and CDR2 SYDVKM. The CDR3 spells CASSSSNYGYTF. Here the CDR3 DNA reads TGTGCCAGCAGTTCCAGTAACTATGGCTACACCTTC.

This chain uses TRBV7-2 with TRBJ1-3; D ambiguous. Trimming shortened V by 5 bases and J by 0 bases, and 8 bases separated the two germline ends. This CDR3 region has 14 residues. Germline assignment: CDR1 SGHTA and CDR2 FQGNSA. Here the CDR3 reads CASSTTRSGNTIYF. The DNA of the CDR3 is TGTGCCAGCAGCACCACACGCTCTGGAAACACCATATATTTT.

The V gene is TRBV5-4, the J gene TRBJ2-5; 15 bases are shared with TRBD2. The CDR3 runs to 17 residues. The V segment lost 4 bases and the J segment 3 bases; nucleotides outside the gene matches: 7. Looked up from germline, CDR1 is SGHNT and CDR2 is YYREEE (reference sequence). DNA of the CDR3: TGTGCCAGCAGCCCGGGACTAGCGGGGGGAGGAGAAGAGACCCAGTACTTC. It translates to CASSPGLAGGGEETQYF.

The DNA for the CDR3 is TGCGCCAGCAGCCAAGGCACAGCCGGGACTCCCCTTAATTCACCCCTCCACTTT. This translates into CASSQGTAGTPLNSPLHF. The chain links TRBV4-1 to TRBJ1-6; TRBD1 might be the D (5 bases). The germline V gene encodes CDR1 MGHRA and CDR2 YSYEKL. This CDR3 has 18 amino acids. The V end lost 1 base, the J end lost 6 bases, and 19 bases lay between the germline ends.

J is TRBJ1-2 and V is TRBV5-6; no clear D gene. Germline V gives CDR1 SGHDT, CDR2 YYEEEE. Trimming took 4 bases from V and 1 from J, leaving 11 bases between them. The CDR3 contains 14 residues. CDR3 in amino acids: CASSEFPVNYGYTF. The DNA of the CDR3 is TGTGCCAGCAGCGAATTTCCAGTTAACTATGGCTACACCTTC.

The rearrangement links TRBV4-1 to TRBJ1-4, with D unresolved. The V and J ends lost 0 bases and 8 bases respectively, with 22 bases between them. Germline V lookup: CDR1 MGHRA, CDR2 YSYEKL. The CDR3 has 18 residues. For the CDR3, the DNA is TGCGCCAGCAGCCAAGAGGGAGGATCGTCGGGGTACCTAGAAAAACTGTTTTTT. Amino acid sequence: CASSQEGGSSGYLEKLFF.

Only one count was recorded for this clone. J is TRBJ2-7 and V is TRBV10-2, with TRBD2 identical over 11 bases. The CDR3 loop spans 14 amino acids. Trimming at V came to 7 bases and at J to 0 bases, leaving 2 bases not matched to a gene. Germline V gene lookup returns CDR1 WSHSY and CDR2 SAAADI. CDR3 residues: CASMLAGGSYEQYF. The CDR3 DNA is TGCGCCAGCATGCTAGCGGGAGGCTCCTACGAGCAGTACTTC.

The chain links TRBV30 to TRBJ2-3, with 8 bases that match TRBD2. The CDR3 is made up of 15 amino acids. The trim removed 3 bases at V and 8 bases at J, leaving 13 bases unmatched. Germline V gene lookup returns CDR1 GTSNPN and CDR2 SVGIG (reference sequence). The CDR3: CAWRSFSGVKSTQYF. CDR3 in DNA: TGTGCCTGGAGATCCTTTAGCGGGGTTAAATCTACGCAGTATTTT.

The gene calls are TRBV9 and TRBJ1-1; 11 bases fit TRBD1. CDR1 is SGDLS and CDR2 is YYNGEE in the germline V gene. CDR3 size: 15 residues. V dropped 4 bases and J dropped 2; count of bases not matched to a gene: 4. The CDR3 DNA reads as TGTGCCAGCAGCCTCGGACAGGGGGCTAACACTGAAGCTTTCTTT. It specifies CASSLGQGANTEAFF.